This is a list of T cell receptor beta chains from one sample in a study of T cell changes during pregnancy in multiple sclerosis. TCRdb keeps only in-frame clones here, not all; method: immunoSEQ multiplex PCR. The data contain fewer than 85,000 clones, 85% to 95% of them singletons. Sequences were derived from peripheral blood, sampled after pregnancy. These receptors all come from a female donor in good health, enrolled as a control in a pregnancy study. CDR3s include the opening cysteine and the closing phenylalanine or tryptophan. A D gene is named only where the DNA matches it firmly. The listing skips clone size in some rows; elsewhere it reads once, few, many or a size class.

clone size: NA
J gene: TRBJ2-5
D gene: TRBD2
V gene: TRBV6-6
CDR3 protein: CASSYGGSGRAETQYF
CDR3 DNA: TGTGCCAGCAGTTACGGTGGTAGCGGGAGGGCGGAGACCCAGTACTTC

clone size: NA
J gene: TRBJ2-1
D gene: TRBD2
V gene: TRBV19
CDR3 protein: CASSELGLAGGPDEQFF
CDR3 DNA: TGTGCCAGTAGTGAACTGGGACTAGCGGGAGGGCCCGATGAGCAGTTCTTC

clone size: NA
J gene: TRBJ2-2
D gene: NA
V gene: TRBV7-3
CDR3 protein: CASSPTLGRGYTGELFF
CDR3 DNA: TGTGCCAGCAGCCCTACCCTTGGAAGGGGGTACACCGGGGAGCTGTTTTTT

clone size: NA
J gene: TRBJ2-7
D gene: NA
V gene: TRBV7-2
CDR3 protein: CASSMGQHEQYF
CDR3 DNA: TGTGCCAGCAGTATGGGGCAGCACGAGCAGTACTTC

clone size: NA
J gene: TRBJ2-2
D gene: TRBD2
V gene: TRBV19
CDR3 protein: CASNSGRNTGELFF
CDR3 DNA: TGTGCCAGTAACAGCGGGAGGAACACCGGGGAGCTGTTTTTT

clone size: NA
J gene: TRBJ2-7
D gene: TRBD1
V gene: TRBV30
CDR3 protein: CAWTMDRAHEQYF
CDR3 DNA: TGTGCCTGGACCATGGACAGGGCTCACGAGCAGTACTTC

clone size: NA
J gene: TRBJ1-1
D gene: TRBD1
V gene: TRBV5-1
CDR3 protein: CASSLQGDNTEAFF
CDR3 DNA: TGCGCCAGCAGCTTACAGGGGGATAACACTGAAGCTTTCTTT

clone size: NA
J gene: TRBJ2-1
D gene: NA
V gene: TRBV7-2
CDR3 protein: CASSFPRGSQLSYNEQFF
CDR3 DNA: TGTGCCAGCAGCTTCCCACGAGGGTCCCAGTTGAGCTACAATGAGCAGTTCTTC

clone size: NA
J gene: TRBJ2-7
D gene: TRBD1
V gene: TRBV19
CDR3 protein: CASSTIGGTGHEQYF
CDR3 DNA: TGTGCCAGTAGCACGATCGGCGGGACAGGCCACGAGCAGTACTTC

clone size: medium-sized
J gene: TRBJ2-1
D gene: TRBD2
V gene: TRBV13
CDR3 protein: CASSHDAETSGSFYEQFF
CDR3 DNA: TGTGCCAGCAGCCACGACGCCGAGACTAGCGGGAGTTTCTATGAGCAGTTCTTC

clone size: NA
J gene: TRBJ1-3
D gene: NA
V gene: TRBV5-4
CDR3 protein: CASSFNGRQSSGNTIYF
CDR3 DNA: TGTGCCAGCAGCTTCAACGGTAGACAGAGCTCTGGAAACACCATATATTTT

clone size: NA
J gene: TRBJ1-1
D gene: NA
V gene: TRBV6-1
CDR3 protein: CASRAGQKNTEAFF
CDR3 DNA: TGTGCCAGCAGGGCAGGGCAGAAGAACACTGAAGCTTTCTTT

clone size: NA
J gene: TRBJ2-7
D gene: NA
V gene: TRBV7-8
CDR3 protein: CASSLQEGRYEQYF
CDR3 DNA: TGTGCCAGCAGCTTGCAGGAGGGCCGGTACGAGCAGTACTTC

clone size: NA
J gene: TRBJ1-1
D gene: NA
V gene: TRBV30
CDR3 protein: CAWSGLGGASTEAFF
CDR3 DNA: TGTGCCTGGAGTGGACTGGGGGGAGCGTCCACTGAAGCTTTCTTT

clone size: many
J gene: TRBJ1-6
D gene: TRBD1
V gene: TRBV6-1
CDR3 protein: CASTDRENSPLHF
CDR3 DNA: TGTGCCAGCACCGACAGGGAGAATTCACCCCTCCACTTT

clone size: few
J gene: TRBJ2-7
D gene: TRBD1
V gene: TRBV7-9
CDR3 protein: CASSYLRTGGNVKQYF
CDR3 DNA: TGTGCCAGCAGCTACCTCCGGACAGGGGGGAACGTTAAGCAGTACTTC

clone size: NA
J gene: TRBJ1-5
D gene: TRBD1
V gene: TRBV2
CDR3 protein: CASRAGTGSNQPQHF
CDR3 DNA: TGTGCCAGCAGAGCCGGGACAGGGTCCAATCAGCCCCAGCATTTT

clone size: NA
J gene: TRBJ2-7
D gene: NA
V gene: TRBV14
CDR3 protein: CASSQANSYEQYF
CDR3 DNA: TGTGCCAGCAGCCAAGCAAACTCCTACGAGCAGTACTTC

clone size: NA
J gene: TRBJ2-7
D gene: TRBD2
V gene: TRBV7-2
CDR3 protein: CASSIRLAPYEQYF
CDR3 DNA: TGTGCCAGCAGCATAAGACTAGCTCCCTACGAGCAGTACTTC

clone size: NA
J gene: TRBJ2-7
D gene: NA
V gene: TRBV9
CDR3 protein: CASSVGQSYEQYF
CDR3 DNA: TGTGCCAGCAGCGTGGGGCAGTCCTACGAGCAGTACTTC

clone size: NA
J gene: TRBJ1-2
D gene: TRBD1
V gene: TRBV14
CDR3 protein: CASSQEDRGYGYTF
CDR3 DNA: TGTGCCAGCAGCCAAGAGGACAGGGGGTATGGCTACACCTTC

clone size: NA
J gene: TRBJ2-4
D gene: TRBD2
V gene: TRBV7-9
CDR3 protein: CASSSYRTSGEENIQYF
CDR3 DNA: TGTGCCAGCAGCTCATACCGGACTAGCGGGGAGGAAAACATTCAGTACTTC

clone size: NA
J gene: TRBJ2-7
D gene: TRBD1
V gene: TRBV6-5
CDR3 protein: CASNYFGTGDTYEQYF
CDR3 DNA: TGTGCCAGCAATTACTTCGGGACAGGGGACACCTACGAGCAGTACTTC

clone size: NA
J gene: TRBJ2-5
D gene: NA
V gene: TRBV5-1
CDR3 protein: CASSLTRDQETQYF
CDR3 DNA: TGCGCCAGCAGTCTGACCCGGGACCAAGAGACCCAGTACTTC

clone size: NA
J gene: TRBJ2-3
D gene: TRBD2
V gene: TRBV18
CDR3 protein: CATSKLAGGTDTQYF
CDR3 DNA: TGTGCCACCTCAAAACTAGCGGGAGGCACAGATACGCAGTATTTT